What follows is one T cell receptor (beta chain) and its context. Synthetic TCR analog templates were spiked into each PCR. Data came from immunoSEQ multiplex PCR; TCRdb stores just in-frame clones and leaves some out. This table has 45,000 to 60,000 clones, over 75% appearing once. These data originate in a study of PD-L1 blockade in urothelial cancer. Study background: Timepoints chosen for blood analysis were 3 weeks (second dose) and 6 weeks after treatment start.

The sequences come from PBMCs, collected around atezolizumab (anti-PD-L1) treatment. This sequence originates from a middle-aged man with urothelial cancer.

The chain's CDR3 is CASSLRSYEQYF. The CDR3 bases are TGTGCCAGCAGTTTGCGAAGCTACGAGCAGTACTTC. The chain uses TRBV28 and TRBJ2-7; D gene uncertain. Per germline, CDR1 MDHEN and CDR2 SYDVKM. This CDR3 contains 12 residues. The V end was cut by 3 bases, the J end by 3 bases, with 6 bases between.